This T cell receptor beta chain was sequenced in a study of control samples from healthy donors and cancer patients. The CDR3 spans 16 residues. Germline trimming cut 6 bases from V and 3 bases from J; bases unmatched to any gene: 7. CDR1 is WSHSY and CDR2 is SAAADI in the germline V gene. TCRdb keeps only in-frame clones here, not all; method: immunoSEQ multiplex PCR. The repertoire holds around 100,000 clones, with roughly 89% as singletons. The sequencing sample was made of PBMCs. This clonotype was obtained from a man in his 60s with lung cancer. The chain carries TRBV10-2 and TRBJ2-2; 10 bases map to TRBD1. In DNA, the CDR3 is TGCGCCAGCAGGGTAGACAGGGGGCTAGACACCGGGGAGCTGTTTTTT. The encoded protein is CASRVDRGLDTGELFF.